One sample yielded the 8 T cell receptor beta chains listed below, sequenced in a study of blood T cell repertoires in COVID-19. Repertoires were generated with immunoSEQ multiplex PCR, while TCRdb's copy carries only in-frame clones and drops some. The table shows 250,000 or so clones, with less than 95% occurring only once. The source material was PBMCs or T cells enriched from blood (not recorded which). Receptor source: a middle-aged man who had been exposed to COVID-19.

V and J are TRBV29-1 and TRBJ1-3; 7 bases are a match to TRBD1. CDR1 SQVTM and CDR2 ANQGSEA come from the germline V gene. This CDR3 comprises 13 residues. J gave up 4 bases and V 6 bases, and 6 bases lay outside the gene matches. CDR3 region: CSVSRGSGNTIYF. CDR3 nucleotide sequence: TGCAGCGTCTCCAGGGGGTCCGGAAACACCATATATTTT.

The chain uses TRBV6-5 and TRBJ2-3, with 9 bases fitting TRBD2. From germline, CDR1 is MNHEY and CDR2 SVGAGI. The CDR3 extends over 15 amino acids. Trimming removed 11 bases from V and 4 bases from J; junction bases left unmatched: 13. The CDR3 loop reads CAAWGREGYADTQYF. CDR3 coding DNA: TGTGCCGCATGGGGGCGGGAGGGATATGCAGATACGCAGTATTTT.

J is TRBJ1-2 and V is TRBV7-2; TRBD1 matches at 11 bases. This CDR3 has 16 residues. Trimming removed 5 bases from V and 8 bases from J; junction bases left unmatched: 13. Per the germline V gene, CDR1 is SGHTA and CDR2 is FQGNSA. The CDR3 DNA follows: TGTGCCAGCAGCCCCGGACAGGGGGCGTTTGTAGGCGGCTACACCTTC. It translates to CASSPGQGAFVGGYTF.

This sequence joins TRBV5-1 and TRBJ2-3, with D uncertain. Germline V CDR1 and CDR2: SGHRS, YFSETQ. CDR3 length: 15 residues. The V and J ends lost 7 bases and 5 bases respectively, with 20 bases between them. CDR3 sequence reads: CASAQELLMGDTQYF. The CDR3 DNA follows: TGCGCCAGCGCCCAGGAACTTCTCATGGGAGATACGCAGTATTTT.

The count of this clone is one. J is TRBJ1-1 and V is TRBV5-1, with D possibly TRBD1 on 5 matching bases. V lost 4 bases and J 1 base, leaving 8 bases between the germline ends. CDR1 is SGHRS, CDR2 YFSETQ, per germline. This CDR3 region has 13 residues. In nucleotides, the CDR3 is TGCGCCAGCAGCCGTACAGGGAACACTGAAGCTTTCTTT. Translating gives CASSRTGNTEAFF.

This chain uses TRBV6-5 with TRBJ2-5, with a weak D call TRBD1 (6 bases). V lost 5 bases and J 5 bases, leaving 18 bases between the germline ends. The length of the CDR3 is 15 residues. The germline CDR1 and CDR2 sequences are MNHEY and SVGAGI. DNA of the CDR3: TGTGCCAGCAGTCACGGGACATCCGATGGGGAGACCCAGTACTTC. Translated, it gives CASSHGTSDGETQYF.

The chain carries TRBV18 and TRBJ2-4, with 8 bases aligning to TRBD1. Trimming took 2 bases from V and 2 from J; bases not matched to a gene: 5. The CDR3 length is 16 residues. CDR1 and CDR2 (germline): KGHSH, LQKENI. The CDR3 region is CASSPSGGRSKNIQYF. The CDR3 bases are TGTGCCAGCTCACCATCAGGGGGCAGATCCAAAAACATTCAGTACTTC.

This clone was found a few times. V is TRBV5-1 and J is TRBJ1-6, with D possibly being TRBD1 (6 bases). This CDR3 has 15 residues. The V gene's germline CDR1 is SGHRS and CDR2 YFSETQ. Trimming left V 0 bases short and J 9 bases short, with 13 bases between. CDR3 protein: CASSLGSGDGSPLHF. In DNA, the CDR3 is TGCGCCAGCAGCTTGGGTTCAGGGGACGGTTCACCCCTCCACTTT.